The 32 T cell receptor beta chains in this list originate from one sample, sequenced in a study of T cell responses to AZD1222 COVID-19 vaccine. Assay: immunoSEQ multiplex PCR; the TCRdb copy retains only in-frame clones and omits some. The sample includes around 150,000 clones, 88% seen only once; the top ten take 5.5%. The sequencing here drew on peripheral blood, taken on day 0 of AZD1222 vaccination. These receptors originate from an adult in good health.

This clone occurred once. V gene TRBV6-5 combines with J gene TRBJ1-1, with a weak D call TRBD1 (6 bases). Germline values: CDR1 MNHEY, CDR2 SVGAGI. V lost 6 bases, J lost 5 bases, and 16 bases lay in between. The CDR3 covers 14 residues. CDR3 protein: CASRAAGVMTEAFF. The CDR3 bases are TGTGCCAGCAGGGCAGCAGGGGTGATGACTGAAGCTTTCTTT.

This clone was seen only once. The chain couples TRBV19 to TRBJ2-5, with 9 positions matching TRBD2. The CDR3 contains 16 residues. Looked up from germline, CDR1 is LNHDA and CDR2 is SQIVND (reference sequence). V lost 3 bases to trimming and J lost 5 bases; unmatched junction nucleotides: 10. The CDR3 spells CASSIGAGGSRETQYF. Here the CDR3 DNA reads TGTGCCAGTAGTATTGGAGCGGGAGGTTCCCGGGAGACCCAGTACTTC.

The rearrangement joins TRBV7-9 to TRBJ1-4; D possibly corresponds to TRBD1 (5 bases). Trimming cost V 2 bases and J 6 bases, with 10 bases left between them. Germline loops: CDR1 SEHNR, CDR2 FQNEAQ (reference sequence). This CDR3 contains 14 residues. Written as DNA, the CDR3 is TGTGCCAGCAGCTTAAAGGGGACGGATGAAAAACTGTTTTTT. Its translation is CASSLKGTDEKLFF.

The chain is built from TRBV29-1 and TRBJ1-1; 7 nucleotides line up with TRBD1. The V and J ends lost 6 bases and 1 base, in that order; junction bases with no gene match: 8. Germline CDR1 and CDR2: SQVTM and ANQGSEA. The CDR3 consists of 14 residues. CDR3 loop: CSVIPTGTNTEAFF. For the CDR3, the DNA is TGCAGCGTGATACCGACAGGGACGAACACTGAAGCTTTCTTT.

This clone was picked up a small number of times. The chain joins TRBV28 to TRBJ1-2; D call uncertain. There are 14 residues in the CDR3. The V gene lost 5 bases and the J gene lost 6 bases, with 16 bases spanning the gap. The germline V gene has CDR1 MDHEN and CDR2 SYDVKM. CDR3 in DNA: TGTGCCAGCAGTCCCCGAGAGGAGACGGATGGCTACACCTTC. Amino acids: CASSPREETDGYTF.

The V and J genes are TRBV6-5 and TRBJ1-4; D unresolved. Germline V gene lookup returns CDR1 MNHEY and CDR2 SVGAGI. The ends were cut back, 7 bases at V and 5 bases at J, with 11 bases in the middle. The CDR3 length is 13 residues. The CDR3 reads CASMGSLNEKLFF. The DNA for the CDR3 is TGTGCCAGCATGGGATCGCTAAATGAAAAACTGTTTTTT.

The chain links TRBV7-6 to TRBJ1-1; no firm D call. With 4 bases removed from V and 2 bases from J, the gap between germline ends came to 17 bases. Germline CDR1 SGHVS, CDR2 FNYEAQ. The CDR3 extends over 16 amino acids. CDR3 DNA sequence: TGTGCCAGCAGCTCTATGGGCTTTTTAATCAACACTGAAGCTTTCTTT. Translating it yields CASSSMGFLINTEAFF.

The chain carries TRBV6-2 or TRBV6-3 and TRBJ2-7, with D unresolved. The ends were cut back, 5 bases at V and 2 bases at J, with 13 bases in the middle. The CDR3 is 14 amino acids. Germline-derived CDR1 and CDR2 are MNHEY and SVGEGT. The CDR3 here is CASSEPGGPYEQYF. CDR3 coding DNA: TGTGCCAGCAGTGAGCCAGGTGGCCCCTACGAGCAGTACTTC.

The chain links TRBV7-3 to TRBJ2-3; D perhaps matches TRBD1 (7 bases). CDR3 length equals 18 residues. CDR1 is SGHTA and CDR2 is FQGTGA in the germline V gene. Trimming cost V 0 bases and J 2 bases, with 18 bases left between them. The CDR3 nucleotides are TGTGCCAGCAGCTTAACCCCGCCCCAGGGGGGATACACAGATACGCAGTATTTT. Translated, it gives CASSLTPPQGGYTDTQYF.

The gene calls are TRBV30 and TRBJ2-7, with D unresolved. The CDR3 loop spans 10 amino acids. Germline V gives CDR1 GTSNPN, CDR2 SVGIG (reference sequence). Trimming took off 4 bases at V and 5 bases at J, with 6 bases between the two ends. The CDR3 DNA sequence: TGTGCCTGGAAAGATCACGAGCAGTACTTC. This translates into CAWKDHEQYF.

J is TRBJ2-3 and V is TRBV7-9, with TRBD2 identical over 9 bases. Germline trimming cut 1 base from V and 1 base from J; bases unmatched to any gene: 6. The CDR3 is made up of 17 amino acids. CDR1 is SEHNR, CDR2 FQNEAQ, per germline (reference sequence). This chain's CDR3 is CASSLGAGGPGTDTQYF. For the CDR3, the DNA is TGTGCCAGCAGCTTAGGTGCGGGAGGGCCGGGCACAGATACGCAGTATTTT.

This clone was recorded a few times. In the same sample, other DNA sequences code for this CDR3. The V gene is TRBV4-1, the J gene TRBJ1-1; a possible D gene is TRBD1 (6 bases). The germline CDR1 and CDR2 sequences are MGHRA and YSYEKL. The CDR3 has 15 residues. Trimming pared 1 base from V and 3 bases from J, leaving 12 bases between. The CDR3 sequence is CASSQVQGRYTEAFF. The CDR3 coding sequence is TGCGCCAGCAGCCAAGTTCAGGGGCGGTACACTGAAGCTTTCTTT.

The rearrangement joins TRBV19 to TRBJ2-6; 14 nucleotides align to TRBD2. Trimming cost V 4 bases and J 3 bases; bases outside gene matches: 5. The length of the CDR3 is 18 residues. The V gene's germline CDR1 is LNHDA and CDR2 SQIVND (reference sequence). This CDR3 is CASSTRGLAGVGANVLTF. The CDR3 DNA follows: TGTGCCAGTAGTACAAGGGGACTAGCGGGAGTTGGGGCCAACGTCCTGACTTTC. Full variable domain (missing parts from reference TRBV19 and TRBJ2-6): DGGITQSPKYLFRKEGQNVTLSCEQNLNHDAMYWYRQDPGQGLRLIYYSQIVNDFQKGDIAEGYSVSREKKESFPLTVTSAQKNPTAFYLCASSTRGLAGVGANVLTFGAGSRLTVL.

In its sample, this clone was seen once. V and J are TRBV7-9 and TRBJ1-2; TRBD1 matches 8 bases. The CDR3 is made up of 13 amino acids. Germline loops: CDR1 SEHNR, CDR2 FQNEAQ (reference sequence). The J segment lost 7 bases and the V segment lost 8 bases, leaving 9 bases of the junction unmatched. CDR3 bases: TGTGCCAGCGGCGAGACAGGGGCGGGTGGCTACACCTTC. This translates into CASGETGAGGYTF.

This chain connects TRBV23-1 to TRBJ1-5, with D possibly being TRBD1 (5 bases). TRBV23-1 is marked as an open reading frame, function uncertain. This CDR3 region has 16 residues. Trimming pared 2 bases from V and 0 bases from J, leaving 11 bases between. CDR3: CASSQATAFSNQPQHF. CDR3 DNA sequence: TGCGCCAGCAGTCAAGCGACAGCCTTTAGCAATCAGCCCCAGCATTTT.

The CDR3 region has the DNA TGTGCCAGCTCCCTCGAAGGACGGCTGTATAGCAATCAGCCCCAGCATTTT. Protein sequence: CASSLEGRLYSNQPQHF. The chain combines TRBV18 with TRBJ1-5; D not certain. The CDR3 length is 17 residues. The ends were cut back, 6 bases at V and 0 bases at J, with 18 bases in the middle. Germline CDR1 KGHSH, CDR2 LQKENI.

This chain connects TRBV27 to TRBJ1-5, with 9 bases lining up with TRBD1. The V and J ends lost 4 bases and 2 bases, in that order; junction bases with no gene match: 12. There are 18 residues in the CDR3. Germline CDR1 is MNHEY and CDR2 is SMNVEV (reference sequence). CDR3 sequence (DNA): TGTGCCAGCAGTTGCTCGGAGGACAGGGGTTGGGGCAATCAGCCCCAGCATTTT. It codes for CASSCSEDRGWGNQPQHF.

V gene TRBV7-2 combines with J gene TRBJ2-7; 9 bases are a match to TRBD2. With 1 base clipped from V and 4 bases from J, the junction kept 8 bases outside the gene matches. The CDR3 sequence is 16 residues long. CDR1 SGHTA and CDR2 FQGNSA come from the germline V gene. This CDR3 is CASSLDGAGGPYEQYF. The CDR3 region has the DNA TGTGCCAGCAGCTTAGATGGGGCGGGAGGGCCGTACGAGCAGTACTTC.

This chain uses TRBV19 with TRBJ2-2; 7 bases map to TRBD1. CDR1 and CDR2 (germline): LNHDA, SQIVND (reference sequence). This CDR3 has 15 residues. The V and J ends lost 11 bases and 1 base, in that order; junction bases with no gene match: 10. The CDR3 nucleotides read TGTGCCTGCAATCGGGGACAGTTGAACACCGGGGAGCTGTTTTTT. Its protein product is CACNRGQLNTGELFF.

V is TRBV9 and J is TRBJ2-2; either TRBD1 or TRBD2 may supply D (5 bases each). Germline V CDR1 and CDR2: SGDLS, YYNGEE. The CDR3 sequence is 16 residues long. The V end was cut by 1 base, the J end by 5 bases, with 15 bases between. The CDR3 bases are TGTGCCAGCAGCGTACATGACGGGGCGAGAACCGGGGAGCTGTTTTTT. It is translated as CASSVHDGARTGELFF. The full variable domain, with the rest looked up from reference TRBV9 and TRBJ2-2, is DSGVTQTPKHLITATGQRVTLRCSPRSGDLSVYWYQQSLDQGLQFLIQYYNGEERAKGNILERFSAQQFPDLHSELNLSSLELGDSALYFCASSVHDGARTGELFFGEGSRLTVL.

The rearrangement uses TRBV10-2 and TRBJ2-7; D is uncertain. CDR3 length: 12 residues. Germline V CDR1 and CDR2: WSHSY, SAAADI. V gave up 2 bases and J gave up 6 bases, with 8 bases separating them. DNA for the CDR3: TGCGCCAGCAGTGAGGCTGGTACCGAGCAGTACTTC. This translates into CASSEAGTEQYF.

The CDR3 protein is CASSSRERGYGYTF. The CDR3 DNA reads TGTGCCAGCAGCTCCAGGGAGAGAGGCTATGGCTACACCTTC. The V gene is TRBV5-4, the J gene TRBJ1-2, with D possibly matching TRBD1 (5 bases). The germline V gene encodes CDR1 SGHNT and CDR2 YYREEE (reference sequence). Trimming pared 3 bases from V and 4 bases from J, leaving 13 bases between. The CDR3 loop spans 14 amino acids.

The rearrangement uses TRBV2 and TRBJ1-6, with D hard to call. In germline, CDR1 is SNHLY, CDR2 FYNNEI. The CDR3 consists of 14 residues. Trimming pared 10 bases from V and 7 bases from J, leaving 17 bases between. CDR3 in amino acids: CATASESGNSPLHF. CDR3 in DNA: TGTGCCACCGCTTCAGAGAGCGGGAATTCACCCCTCCACTTT.

CDR3 coding DNA: TGTGCCAGCAGCTTATCCGAGACGGTCAACTATGGCTACACCTTC. It is translated as CASSLSETVNYGYTF. The chain uses TRBV7-3 and TRBJ1-2, with D unclear. The CDR3 contains 15 residues. Germline CDR1 reads SGHTA; CDR2 reads FQGTGA. Trimming took off 2 bases at V and 2 bases at J, with 12 bases between the two ends. The variable domain in full, with the rest retrieved from reference TRBV7-3 and TRBJ1-2, is GAGVSQTPSNKVTEKGKYVELRCDPISGHTALYWYRQSLGQGPEFLIYFQGTGAADDSGLPNDRFFAVRPEGSVSTLKIQRTERGDSAVYLCASSLSETVNYGYTFGSGTRLTVV.

This clone was observed once. V is TRBV27 and J is TRBJ2-7; 9 bases are a match to TRBD1. The trim removed 3 bases at V and 3 bases at J, leaving 9 bases unmatched. Germline V gene lookup returns CDR1 MNHEY and CDR2 SMNVEV (reference sequence). The CDR3 length is 16 residues. The CDR3 DNA sequence: TGTGCCAGCAGTTTTAGCCCGACAGGGGGGAACTACGAGCAGTACTTC. It encodes CASSFSPTGGNYEQYF.

This clone has just one count. The chain carries TRBV27 and TRBJ1-6, with 7 bases that match TRBD1. Unmatched junction bases numbered 16, after V lost 8 bases and J lost 0 bases. The CDR3 spans 19 residues. Germline V CDR1 and CDR2: MNHEY, SMNVEV (reference sequence). The CDR3 sequence: CASRAGTDFSSSYNSPLHF. In nucleotides, the CDR3 is TGTGCCAGCCGCGCCGGGACAGACTTCTCGAGCTCCTATAATTCACCCCTCCACTTT.

The chain couples TRBV6-5 to TRBJ1-6, with D unclear. The CDR3 length is 14 residues. V lost 4 bases to trimming and J lost 8 bases, with 12 bases between them. The germline gives CDR1 MNHEY, CDR2 SVGAGI. CDR3 protein: CASSSPRSHSPLHF. CDR3 DNA: TGTGCCAGCAGTTCTCCCAGAAGCCATTCACCCCTCCACTTT.

This clone was recorded a few times. This sequence joins TRBV6-4 and TRBJ2-7, with D possibly TRBD1 on 6 matching bases. The CDR3 spans 14 residues. V lost 2 bases to trimming and J lost 0 bases, with 8 bases between them. Germline-derived CDR1 and CDR2 are MRHNA and SNTAGT. The CDR3 DNA is TGTGCCAGCAGTGACGGGGGCAGCTCCTACGAGCAGTACTTC. Translation gives CASSDGGSSYEQYF.

The chain is built from TRBV6-2 or TRBV6-3 and TRBJ2-7; D perhaps matches TRBD2 (5 bases). Germline V gives CDR1 MNHEY, CDR2 SVGEGT. The CDR3 covers 12 residues. V was clipped by 4 bases and J by 6 bases, with 10 bases between them. CDR3 residues: CASSSREGEQYF. DNA of the CDR3: TGTGCCAGCAGTTCCCGGGAAGGCGAGCAGTACTTC.

In its sample, this clone was seen a few times. V is TRBV19 and J is TRBJ1-1; no definite D call. Germline values: CDR1 LNHDA, CDR2 SQIVND (reference sequence). The CDR3 contains 14 residues. Deletions cut 3 bases from V and 1 base from J, with 9 bases between. The CDR3: CASSITTGNTEAFF. For the CDR3, the DNA is TGTGCCAGTAGTATTACGACCGGGAACACTGAAGCTTTCTTT.

The rearrangement joins TRBV10-3 to TRBJ1-2; TRBD1 is a possible D gene (6 bases). There are 13 residues in the CDR3. Germline CDR1 reads ENHRY; CDR2 reads SYGVKD. Deletions cut 3 bases from V and 8 bases from J, with 13 bases between. CDR3 amino acids: CAISDGQPWGYTF. CDR3 sequence (DNA): TGTGCCATCAGTGACGGACAGCCTTGGGGCTACACCTTC.

The chain uses TRBV4-1 and TRBJ2-2, with D possibly TRBD2 on 6 matching bases. CDR3 length: 17 amino acids. Trimming shortened V by 4 bases and J by 0 bases, and 15 bases separated the two germline ends. Germline V gives CDR1 MGHRA, CDR2 YSYEKL. The CDR3 loop is CASSLSILATNTGELFF. CDR3 in DNA: TGCGCCAGCAGCCTTTCAATACTAGCTACGAACACCGGGGAGCTGTTTTTT.